The 2 T cell receptor beta chains listed next were all sequenced from one sample in a study of Graves' ophthalmopathy and Graves' hyperthyroidism. Amplifying from RNA transcripts, the study obtained TCR beta CDR3 regions. Second-round multiplex PCR followed a first-round RT-PCR using HTBI primers. TCRdb processed the multiplex PCR reads anew with MiXCR; each CDR3 protein has one entry. Of 560,000 or so distinct CDR3 sequences listed, about two fifths are singletons. The sequencing sample was made of peripheral blood or thyroid tissue (not recorded which). Receptors originate from an adult man with Graves' hyperthyroidism.

This clonotype showed up just a few times. The chain employs TRBV19 and TRBJ1-4; a weak D match, TRBD1 (5 bases). V lost 6 bases and J lost 0, with 11 bases in between. Germline V gene sequence: CDR1 LNHDA, CDR2 SQIVND (reference sequence). This CDR3 has 15 residues. The CDR3 sequence: CASRRQLTTNEKLFF. In DNA form, the CDR3 reads TGTGCCAGTAGACGACAGCTAACAACTAATGAAAAACTGTTTTTT.

V gene TRBV20-1 combines with J gene TRBJ2-1; the D gene is possibly TRBD2 (6 bases). Germline V gene sequence: CDR1 DFQATT, CDR2 SNEGSKA (reference sequence). The CDR3 contains 15 residues. V was cut by 5 bases and J by 9 bases, with 23 bases left in between. Written as DNA, the CDR3 is TGCAGTGCTGTGGGCGGGGCTAGCGATCCCGGTGAGCAGTTCTTC. Translating it yields CSAVGGASDPGEQFF.